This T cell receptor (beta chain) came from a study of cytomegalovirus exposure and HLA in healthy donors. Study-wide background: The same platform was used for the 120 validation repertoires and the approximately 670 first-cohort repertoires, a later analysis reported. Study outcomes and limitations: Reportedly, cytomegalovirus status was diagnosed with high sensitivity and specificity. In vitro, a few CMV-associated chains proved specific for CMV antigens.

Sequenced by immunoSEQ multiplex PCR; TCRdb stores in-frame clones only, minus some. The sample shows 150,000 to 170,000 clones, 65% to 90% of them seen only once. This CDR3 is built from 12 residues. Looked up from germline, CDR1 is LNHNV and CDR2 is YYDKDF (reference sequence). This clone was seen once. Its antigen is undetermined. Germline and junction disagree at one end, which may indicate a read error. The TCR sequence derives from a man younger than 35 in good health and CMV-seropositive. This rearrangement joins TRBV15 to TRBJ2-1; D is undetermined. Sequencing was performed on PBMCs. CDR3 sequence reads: CATSPNAGERFF. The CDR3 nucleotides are TGTGCCACCAGCCCGAACGCCGGTGAGCGGTTCTTC.